This entry lists 14 T cell receptor beta chains sequenced from one sample in a study of cytomegalovirus exposure and HLA in healthy donors. Vbeta (60) and Jbeta (13) primers were used in the PCR. Some clones are missing from TCRdb's copy, which holds only in-frame ones; the method was immunoSEQ multiplex PCR. The sample includes more than 150,000 clones, more than 65% of them seen just once. Sequenced material: PBMCs. The source is a woman in her thirties in good health and CMV-seropositive.

V usage is TRBV4-1 and J usage is TRBJ2-2, with 9 positions matching TRBD1. Losses at the gene ends were 7 bases for V and 5 bases for J; bases not matched to a gene: 8. This CDR3 region has 15 residues. Germline V gene data show CDR1 as MGHRA and CDR2 as YSYEKL. The CDR3 DNA reads TGCGCCAGCATCGGACAGGGGAGAGGGACCGGGGAGCTGTTTTTT. This sequence encodes CASIGQGRGTGELFF.

V gene TRBV10-2 combines with J gene TRBJ2-7; possibly TRBD2 for D (5 bases). Trimming left V 4 bases short and J 0 bases short, with 13 bases between. The CDR3 contains 15 residues. Germline CDR1 and CDR2: WSHSY and SAAADI. Written as DNA, the CDR3 is TGCGCCAGCAGTGGGAGGACCCGTCCCTCCTACGAGCAGTACTTC. Protein product: CASSGRTRPSYEQYF.

The chain recombines TRBV28 with TRBJ1-2; D not resolved. Germline V gives CDR1 MDHEN, CDR2 SYDVKM. The CDR3 spans 12 residues. The V gene lost 8 bases and the J gene lost 3 bases, with 10 bases spanning the gap. The CDR3 bases are TGTGCCAGCGACGGGGTGTACTATGGCTACACCTTC. Its protein is CASDGVYYGYTF.

The chain recombines TRBV7-9 with TRBJ2-5; perhaps TRBD2 as D (5 bases). The V end was cut by 5 bases, the J end by 4 bases, with 14 bases between. Germline V gene lookup returns CDR1 SEHNR and CDR2 FQNEAQ (reference sequence). The CDR3 runs 14 residues. This CDR3 reads CASSQRTEAETQYF. Here the CDR3 DNA reads TGTGCCAGCAGCCAGAGGACGGAGGCAGAGACCCAGTACTTC.

This clone has only a few counts. As DNA, the CDR3 is TGTGCCAGCAGTCCCGCAGGTGGAGGTGGCAATCAGCCCCAGCATTTT. Amino acids: CASSPAGGGGNQPQHF. V gene TRBV5-4 combines with J gene TRBJ1-5; no clear D. Germline CDR1 SGHNT, CDR2 YYREEE (reference sequence). The V and J ends lost 5 bases and 2 bases respectively, with 17 bases between them. The CDR3 extends over 16 amino acids.

This rearrangement joins TRBV7-2 to TRBJ2-7; the match to TRBD2 covers 7 bases. Losses at the gene ends were 2 bases for V and 3 bases for J; bases not matched to a gene: 13. CDR1 is SGHTA and CDR2 is FQGNSA in the germline V gene. The CDR3 has 17 residues. The CDR3 DNA sequence: TGTGCCAGCAGCTTACAGGGTGCGAGCGGGGCTCTCTACGAGCAGTACTTC. It is translated as CASSLQGASGALYEQYF.

The V call is TRBV4-3, the J call TRBJ1-6; D is unresolved. V lost 0 bases to trimming and J lost 0 bases, with 12 bases between them. The germline V gene has CDR1 LGHNA and CDR2 YSLEER. The CDR3 covers 18 residues. In DNA form, the CDR3 reads TGCGCCAGCAGCCAAGAACTAGACGGGAGCTCCTATAATTCACCCCTCCACTTT. This translates into CASSQELDGSSYNSPLHF.

This clone was seen a handful of times. A read error may produce the germline difference seen at one junction end. This chain connects TRBV5-4 to TRBJ2-6; 8 nucleotides agree with TRBD2. There are 18 residues in the CDR3. Germline V gene lookup returns CDR1 SGHNT and CDR2 YYREEE (reference sequence). In DNA, the CDR3 is TGTGCCAGCAGCCCCGGGAGGGGACTCAGCTCTGGGGCCAACGGCCTGACTTTC. Amino acids: CASSPGRGLSSGANGLTF.

The chain has TRBV7-6 and TRBJ2-3; D is uncertain. This CDR3 region has 14 residues. Trimming took 11 bases from V and 2 from J, leaving 17 bases between them. Germline assignment: CDR1 SGHVS and CDR2 FNYEAQ. CDR3 region: CADKADPTTDTQYF. The CDR3 coding sequence is TGTGCCGACAAAGCCGATCCTACCACAGATACGCAGTATTTT.

The sample holds a few counts of this clone. This chain joins TRBV4-1 and TRBJ2-7, with TRBD2 matching over 8 bases. The ends lost 0 bases at V and 5 bases at J; junction bases unmatched: 9. The germline V gene has CDR1 MGHRA and CDR2 YSYEKL. The CDR3 has 16 amino acids. The CDR3 bases are TGCGCCAGCAGCCAAGAGCTCGCGGGGGGTTCCCACGAGCAGTACTTC. Residues: CASSQELAGGSHEQYF.

The J gene is TRBJ1-4, the V gene TRBV7-9; D is ambiguous. CDR3 length equals 11 residues. The V and J ends lost 5 bases and 8 bases respectively, with 6 bases between them. Germline CDR1 SEHNR, CDR2 FQNEAQ (reference sequence). The CDR3 DNA is TGTGCCAGCAGCGGTAGAGAAAAACTGTTTTTT. This encodes CASSGREKLFF. Supplemented by reference TRBV7-9 and TRBJ1-4, the full variable domain reads DTGVSQNPRHKITKRGQNVTFRCDPISEHNRLYWYRQTLGQGPEFLTYFQNEAQLEKSRLLSDRFSAERPKGSFSTLEIQRTEQGDSAMYLCASSGREKLFFGSGTQLSVL.

In nucleotides, the CDR3 is TGTGCCAGCAGTTACTCGACTAGGGGTAATTCACCCCTCCACTTT. Protein sequence: CASSYSTRGNSPLHF. The gene calls are TRBV6-6 and TRBJ1-6, with D maybe TRBD1 (5 bases). The germline V gene has CDR1 MNHNY and CDR2 SVGAGI (reference sequence). The length of the CDR3 is 15 residues. Trimming took 0 bases from V and 6 from J, leaving 9 bases between them.

This chain links TRBV28 with TRBJ2-5, with 11 bases lining up with TRBD2. Per germline, CDR1 MDHEN and CDR2 SYDVKM. The CDR3 consists of 16 residues. J gave up 2 bases and V 8 bases, and 10 bases lay outside the gene matches. The chain's CDR3 is CASLPGASGRQETQYF. CDR3 DNA: TGTGCCAGCTTGCCGGGGGCTAGCGGGAGGCAAGAGACCCAGTACTTC.

A word on this clone: The same CDR3 arises from other DNA sequences in this sample as well. V and J are TRBV6-4 and TRBJ2-3; the D gene is possibly TRBD2 (6 bases). Trimming removed 5 bases from V and 3 bases from J, with 15 bases in between. The CDR3 is made up of 15 amino acids. Germline CDR1 reads MRHNA; CDR2 reads SNTAGT. CDR3 DNA sequence: TGTGCCAGCAGTTATAGCGGAGGCGTAACAGATACGCAGTATTTT. Its translation is CASSYSGGVTDTQYF.